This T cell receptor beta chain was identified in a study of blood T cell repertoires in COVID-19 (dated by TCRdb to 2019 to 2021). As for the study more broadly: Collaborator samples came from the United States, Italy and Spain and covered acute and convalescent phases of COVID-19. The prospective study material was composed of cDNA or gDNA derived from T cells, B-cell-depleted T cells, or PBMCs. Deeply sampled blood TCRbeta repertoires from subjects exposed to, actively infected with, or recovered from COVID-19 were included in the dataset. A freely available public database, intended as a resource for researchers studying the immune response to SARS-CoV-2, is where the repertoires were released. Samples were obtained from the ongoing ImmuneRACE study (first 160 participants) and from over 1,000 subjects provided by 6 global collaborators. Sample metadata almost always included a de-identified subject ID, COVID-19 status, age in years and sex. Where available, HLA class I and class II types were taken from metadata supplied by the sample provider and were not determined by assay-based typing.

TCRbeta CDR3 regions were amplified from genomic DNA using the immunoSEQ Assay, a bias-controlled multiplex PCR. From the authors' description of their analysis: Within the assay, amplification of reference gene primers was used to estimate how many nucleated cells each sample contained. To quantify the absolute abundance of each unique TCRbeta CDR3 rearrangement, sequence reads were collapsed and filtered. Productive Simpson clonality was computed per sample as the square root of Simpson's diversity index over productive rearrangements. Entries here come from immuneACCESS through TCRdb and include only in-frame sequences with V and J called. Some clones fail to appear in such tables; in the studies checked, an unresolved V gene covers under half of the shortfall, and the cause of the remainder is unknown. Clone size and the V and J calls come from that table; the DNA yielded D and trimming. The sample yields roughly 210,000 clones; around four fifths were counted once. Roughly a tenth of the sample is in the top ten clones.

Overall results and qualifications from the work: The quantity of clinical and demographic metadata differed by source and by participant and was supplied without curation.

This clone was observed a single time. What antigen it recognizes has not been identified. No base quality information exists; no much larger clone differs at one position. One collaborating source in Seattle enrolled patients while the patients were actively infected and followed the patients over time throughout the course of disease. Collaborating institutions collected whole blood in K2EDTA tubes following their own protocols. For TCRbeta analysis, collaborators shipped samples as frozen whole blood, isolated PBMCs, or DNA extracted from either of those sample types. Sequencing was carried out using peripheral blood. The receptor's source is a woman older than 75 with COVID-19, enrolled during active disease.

The DNA is as follows: TGTGCCAGCAGCCAAGGGGACAGCCCTAATTCACCCCTCCACTTT. Translated, this is CASSQGDSPNSPLHF. The sequence joins TRBV3-1 (or the pseudogene TRBV3-2) to TRBJ1-6; the central 7 bases match TRBD1. For CDR1 and CDR2, the germline V gene (reference sequence) lists LGHDT and YNNKEL. The cysteine opens and the phenylalanine closes a CDR3 of 15 amino acids. Only the CDR3 portion is preserved as DNA: 45 bases, with reading frame beginning at the first base. At the junction V is shortened by 1 base and J by 6 bases; bases outside the gene matches: 3.